The subject of this entry is one T cell receptor beta chain. The target antigen is unknown. In germline, CDR1 is SEHNR, CDR2 FQNEAQ (reference sequence). This CDR3 region has 15 residues. V lost 5 bases and J lost 4, with 17 bases in between. Preparing the TCRbeta library involved the use of unique molecular identifiers. TCRdb passed the PCR reads through MiXCR, listing each CDR3 protein once. Seen here are about 120,000 distinct CDR3 sequences, 10% to 13% observed once, and the top ten hold about 34%. The entry originates in a study of T-cell reconstitution after alpha-beta-depleted transplantation in children. Findings and limits, study-wide: Counts and diversity of T cells one year after transplant came mostly from newly produced T cells. Approximately two months post-transplant, alpha-beta T cells reportedly originated from several hundred expanded graft clones. The study traced high day-60 TCRbeta diversity in some patients to surviving recipient T cells and thymic progenitors.

V is TRBV7-9 and J is TRBJ2-5; D remains ambiguous. The sequencing used PBMCs, collected before TCRalphabeta/CD19-depleted stem cell transplant. This receptor was obtained from a boy between 2 and 10 years old with acute lymphoblastic leukemia, due to receive a stem cell transplant. The CDR3 DNA follows: TGTGCCAGCAGCCCTTGGCCCCTCCAAAGAGAGACCCAGTACTTC. The encoded protein is CASSPWPLQRETQYF.